The sequence of this T cell receptor beta chain was determined in a study of technical replicates of blood from several donors. Produced via immunoSEQ multiplex PCR; TCRdb's table is partial and in-frame only. The sample has some 66,000 clones; around 87% are singletons. The CDR3 is 14 residues long. The V gene's germline CDR1 is SGHNT and CDR2 YYREEE (reference sequence). V shed 5 bases and J shed 4 bases, with 15 bases lying between them. The rearrangement joins TRBV5-4 to TRBJ1-1, with D unresolved. This TCR was sampled from a human donor in good health. Some clones in this sample may be carry-over from other donors' samples. Input material: PBMCs. The DNA for the CDR3 is TGTGCCAGCAGGACCTCCGGGAGGGCCACTGAAGCTTTCTTT. Protein sequence: CASRTSGRATEAFF.